The rows below give T cell receptor beta chains drawn from one sample of a study of STAT5B mutations in CD4+ large granular lymphocyte leukemia. The assay was immunoSEQ multiplex PCR, and TCRdb's table has in-frame clones only and misses some. This table holds around 33,000 clones, more than 55% found once. The source material was CD4+ T cells from blood buffy coats. These receptors all stem from a human donor in good health. Both conserved end residues are trimmed from each CDR3. The order of the fields is J gene, clone size, V gene, CDR3 protein. Clone size is stated in some rows and not others, as once, few, many or a class when expanded.

>TRBJ1-6|-|TRBV5-1
ASSRDSNASPLH
>TRBJ1-2|-|TRBV5-6
ASRSHGTNYGYT
>TRBJ2-3|-|TRBV7-9
ASSEKSTDTQY
>TRBJ1-6|-|TRBV9
ASSPQVGGNSPLH
>TRBJ2-7|-|TRBV7-2
ASSLVRPGTGPYEQY
>TRBJ1-1|-|TRBV18
ASSPVAEAF
>TRBJ1-1|-|TRBV28
ASGLDSLRTEAF
>TRBJ1-6|few|TRBV7-2
ASSLGGFNSPLH
>TRBJ2-5|-|TRBV10-3
AISLGNQETQY
>TRBJ1-4|-|TRBV12-5
ASGPGPGTAIEKLF
>TRBJ2-7|-|TRBV4-1
ASSRGQGDYTAKYEQY
>TRBJ2-3|-|TRBV9
ASSRTPITDTQY
>TRBJ1-5|-|TRBV10-3
AISESSGTGQPQH
>TRBJ1-1|-|TRBV5-6
ASSFYKNTEAF
>TRBJ1-5|-|TRBV6-6
ASSMGGSGNQPQH
>TRBJ1-3|-|TRBV4-2
ASSQDRTGSRNTIY
>TRBJ2-5|-|TRBV6-5
ASSYETGGWETQY
>TRBJ2-7|-|TRBV7-2
ASSSGGGEQY
>TRBJ1-5|-|TRBV4-3
ASSQDKANQPQH
>TRBJ1-5|-|TRBV11-2
ASSPGGGHNQPQH
>TRBJ2-2|few|TRBV2
ASRSAGTGVVGELF
>TRBJ1-1|-|TRBV7-9
ASSLALQGRGGAF
>TRBJ1-5|once|TRBV28
ASSSRQGTSNQPQH
>TRBJ2-5|-|TRBV4-3
ASSQDTVGETQY
>TRBJ1-1|once|TRBV5-4
ASKGIRSGDTEAF
>TRBJ1-5|-|TRBV19
ATTMTGLGRQPQH
>TRBJ1-1|once|TRBV7-8
ASSFLDGTEAF
>TRBJ2-3|-|TRBV9
ASSRGLAAGGDTQY
>TRBJ2-5|-|TRBV7-9
ASSLGLAVETQY
>TRBJ2-3|-|TRBV20-1
SARGGNTQY
>TRBJ2-1|-|TRBV9
ASSVAPGLGHEQF
>TRBJ2-2|-|TRBV7-3
ASSPGQGAAGELF
>TRBJ1-1|once|TRBV5-1
ASNFGGPGGAEAF
>TRBJ2-5|-|TRBV29-1
SVEVLAAETQY
>TRBJ1-2|-|TRBV27
ATKRQGGGYT
>TRBJ1-2|few|TRBV4-2
ASSQEGGYT
>TRBJ2-3|-|TRBV7-8
ASSPNVRDTQY